This T cell receptor beta chain was observed in a study of Siglec-9 on CD8 T cells in melanoma (dated by TCRdb to between 2018 and 2020). Turning to the overall study: The study investigated Siglec-9 expression on CD8+ T cells and the role of Siglec-9 in regulating T cells in the melanoma tumor microenvironment.

With respect to this clone: This receptor's antigen is unknown. Base qualities are not recorded, but no much larger clone differs from it by a single base.

The investigation overall reported the following: According to the reported findings, Siglec-9 marked and regulated a subset of effector memory CD8+ T cells that seemed to build up inside melanoma tumors.

Preparation of the library involved the immunoSEQ multiplex PCR assay. This immuneACCESS table, as held by TCRdb, lists in-frame sequences with V and J called but not all clones. Of the missing ones, under half trace to an unresolved V gene in checked studies; the others have no known cause. The sample table records around 30,000 clones; 80% of these occur just once. The biggest ten clones account for 5.8% of the sample. Counted from cysteine to phenylalanine, this CDR3 has 15 amino acids. This entry keeps only the CDR3 DNA: 45 bases, framed from base 1. As encoded in the germline V gene, CDR1 is MNHNS while CDR2 is SASEGT. V ends up 6 bases short and J 1 base short, with an unmatched junction base count of 7.

The receptor comes from a human donor in good health. The sequenced sample was Siglec-9- CD8+ T cells sorted from blood. Read against the paper, the sample's cell subset or site label means: CD8 T cells lacking Siglec-9. Rearrangement joined TRBV6-1 to TRBJ2-3; TRBD2 matches 7 bases in the middle. Here is the DNA: TGTGCCAGCAGCCTCGCCGCGGGGGGCACAGATACGCAGTATTTT. Translated, this gives CASSLAAGGTDTQYF.